The 8 T cell receptor beta chains reported below all come from one sample, sequenced in a study of T-cell memory formation after mild COVID-19. TCRdb ran MiXCR on the 5' RACE reads and lists one entry per CDR3 protein. The sample shows 250,000 to 300,000 distinct CDR3 sequences, about 16% of them seen only once. Sequenced sample: PBMCs or a T cell subset sorted from them (not recorded which). These receptors were taken from a man in his late teens or twenties who had mild COVID-19 (a few samples of this study predate the infection). Cell type and time point are not known.

In its sample, this clonotype was seen a few times. CDR3 loop: CATSETGTWAFF. DNA for the CDR3: TGTGCCACCAGTGAGACAGGGACATGGGCTTTCTTT. J is TRBJ1-1 and V is TRBV15, with 7 bases matching TRBD1. V shed 6 bases and J 11 bases; nucleotides not matched to a gene: 9. This CDR3 region has 12 residues. Germline CDR1 reads LNHNV; CDR2 reads YYDKDF (reference sequence).

In this sample, this clonotype turned up a few times. The rearrangement links TRBV18 to TRBJ2-7, with D tentatively TRBD1 (7 bases). Germline CDR1 is KGHSH and CDR2 is LQKENI. This CDR3 is 13 amino acids long. The V and J ends lost 6 bases and 7 bases respectively, with 16 bases between them. The CDR3 DNA reads as TGTGCCAGCTCCCGCGGGACAGCCGGGGAGCAGTACGTC. It encodes CASSRGTAGEQYV.

This clonotype has just a few counts. V and J are TRBV7-9 and TRBJ2-5; 12 positions match TRBD1. Unmatched junction bases numbered 14, after V lost 1 base and J lost 5 bases. The CDR3 covers 19 residues. Germline values: CDR1 SEHNR, CDR2 FQNEAQ (reference sequence). The CDR3 region has the DNA TGTGCCAGCAGCTTAGATTGGGTCCGGGACAGGGGGCATAAGGAGACCCAGTACTTC. Translating it yields CASSLDWVRDRGHKETQYF. Variable domain in full (rest from reference TRBV7-9 and TRBJ2-5): DTGVSQNPRHKITKRGQNVTFRCDPISEHNRLYWYRQTLGQGPEFLTYFQNEAQLEKSRLLSDRFSAERPKGSFSTLEIQRTEQGDSAMYLCASSLDWVRDRGHKETQYFGPGTRLLVL.

The chain combines TRBV4-1 with TRBJ2-5; 8 bases are shared with TRBD1. This CDR3 has 15 residues. Germline assignment: CDR1 MGHRA and CDR2 YSYEKL. V was pared by 4 bases and J by 5 bases, with 9 bases of the junction left unmatched. The CDR3 nucleotides are TGCGCCAGCAGCCCCGGACAGGGAGGAGGTGAGACCCAGTACTTC. This encodes CASSPGQGGGETQYF.

This clonotype was counted at least ten times. The chain joins TRBV3-1 to TRBJ2-1; maybe TRBD1 (5 bases). CDR3 size: 15 residues. Trimming stripped 1 base from V and 1 base from J, with 8 bases between. CDR1 and CDR2 (germline): LGHDT, YNNKEL (reference sequence). The CDR3 protein is CASSQVQVSYNEQFF. CDR3 bases: TGTGCCAGCAGCCAAGTACAGGTGTCCTACAATGAGCAGTTCTTC.

The V call is TRBV6-2 or TRBV6-3, the J call TRBJ1-1, with unresolved D. The V end was cut by 7 bases, the J end by 0 bases, with 15 bases between. Germline CDR1 MNHEY, CDR2 SVGEGT. This CDR3 spans 15 amino acids. Written as DNA, the CDR3 is TGTGCCAGCACCCAGGCGGCAGGCATGAACACTGAAGCTTTCTTT. It translates to CASTQAAGMNTEAFF.

This clonotype was detected ten times or more. The chain employs TRBV4-1 and TRBJ2-3; D may be TRBD2 (5 bases). This CDR3 comprises 15 residues. Trimming took 0 bases from V and 6 from J, leaving 13 bases between them. From germline, CDR1 is MGHRA and CDR2 YSYEKL. The CDR3 bases are TGCGCCAGCAGCCAAGACCTGCCTAGCTTCGATACGCAGTATTTT. Translation: CASSQDLPSFDTQYF.

The rearrangement uses TRBV20-1 and TRBJ2-7, with D perhaps TRBD2 (5 bases). V was pared by 3 bases and J by 0 bases, with 9 bases between. Germline V gene data show CDR1 as DFQATT and CDR2 as SNEGSKA (reference sequence). This CDR3 is built from 13 residues. In DNA form, the CDR3 reads TGCAGTGCTAGTCGAGGGTACTCCTACGAGCAGTACGTC. Its translation is CSASRGYSYEQYV.